The clone carrying this T cell receptor beta chain appeared a few times. Antigen: not known. The entry originates in a study of Graves' ophthalmopathy and Graves' hyperthyroidism. Ophthalmopathic donors had moderate-to-severe activity, CAS ≥3 and NOSPECS ≥4, with disease that had lasted under 3 months. RNA transcripts were the source from which TCR beta CDR3 regions were amplified. In the first round, RT-PCR was carried out with HTBI primers, and a multiplex PCR formed the second round. TCRdb passed the multiplex PCR reads through MiXCR, listing each CDR3 protein once. The table lists around 670,000 distinct CDR3 sequences, approximately 40% of them singletons. V lost 0 bases, J lost 3 bases, and 7 bases stayed unmatched. CDR3 size: 15 residues. Germline CDR1 and CDR2: DFQATT and SNEGSKA (reference sequence). Regarding the study as a whole: Researchers report that a 13-signature model separated ophthalmopathy from stable hyperthyroidism, posting about 91% sensitivity and roughly 80% specificity.

The specimen sequenced was peripheral blood. The TCR originated in an adult man with Graves' ophthalmopathy. The rearrangement links TRBV20-1 to TRBJ2-7; TRBD2 agrees at 8 bases. In nucleotides, the CDR3 is TGCAGTGCTAGAGAGGGGGCGGGGGGCCGCTACGAGCAGTACTTC. It codes for CSAREGAGGRYEQYF.